The table lists the clone carrying this TCR beta chain with many counts. The antigen is not known. The sequenced template was RNA, covering the TCR beta CDR3 region. First-round RT-PCR employed HTBI primers, with a second-round multiplex PCR after it. MiXCR, run by TCRdb on the multiplex PCR reads, gives a single entry per CDR3 protein. The table lists 680,000 or so distinct CDR3 sequences, approximately 21% of them singletons. A follow-up of 18 months without ophthalmopathy meant that hyperthyroidism was stable. Hyperthyroidism patients, all newly diagnosed, had under 2 months' duration and ages of 18 to 65. No donor had other autoimmune disease, uncontrolled infection, pregnancy or lactation. The sample originates from a study of Graves' ophthalmopathy and Graves' hyperthyroidism. CDR3 length: 16 amino acids. The ends were cut back, 5 bases at V and 5 bases at J, with 18 bases in the middle. General study findings and limits: Most expanded thyroid clonotypes above 0.001 frequency also appeared in blood.

The rearrangement links TRBV12-3 or TRBV12-4 to TRBJ2-2; the D gene is possibly TRBD1 (5 bases). The sequence was collected from a woman aged 18-29 years with stable Graves' hyperthyroidism. Some clones in this sample may be carry-over from other donors' samples. The sample comprised peripheral blood. Here the CDR3 reads CASSRPQGDGTGELFF. CDR3 sequence (DNA): TGTGCCAGCAGTCGACCTCAGGGTGACGGGACCGGGGAGCTGTTTTTT.